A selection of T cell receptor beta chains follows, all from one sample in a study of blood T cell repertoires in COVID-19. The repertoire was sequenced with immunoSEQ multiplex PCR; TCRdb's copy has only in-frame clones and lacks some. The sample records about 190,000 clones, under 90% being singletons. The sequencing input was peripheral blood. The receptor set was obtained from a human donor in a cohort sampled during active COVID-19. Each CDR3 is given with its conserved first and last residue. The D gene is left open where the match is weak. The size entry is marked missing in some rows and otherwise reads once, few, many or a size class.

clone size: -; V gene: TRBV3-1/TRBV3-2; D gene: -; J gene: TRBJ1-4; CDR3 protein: CASSQGPTPNEKLFF; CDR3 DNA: TGTGCCAGCAGCCAGGGCCCAACCCCTAACGAAAAACTGTTTTTT
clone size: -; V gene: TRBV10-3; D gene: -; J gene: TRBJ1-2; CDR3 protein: CAISESLRNGYTF; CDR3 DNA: TGTGCCATCAGTGAGTCTTTGAGGAATGGCTACACCTTC
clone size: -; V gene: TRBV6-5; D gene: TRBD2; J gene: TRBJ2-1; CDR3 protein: CASSYREASYNEQFF; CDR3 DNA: TGTGCCAGCAGTTATCGGGAGGCCTCCTACAATGAGCAGTTCTTC
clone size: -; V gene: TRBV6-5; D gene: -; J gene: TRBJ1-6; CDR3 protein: CASSYSLRGTNSPLHF; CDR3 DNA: TGTGCCAGCAGTTACTCGTTAAGGGGAACTAATTCACCCCTCCACTTT
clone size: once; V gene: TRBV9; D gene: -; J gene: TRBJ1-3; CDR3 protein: CASSVTDSGNTIYF; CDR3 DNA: TGTGCCAGCAGCGTCACAGACTCTGGAAACACCATATATTTT
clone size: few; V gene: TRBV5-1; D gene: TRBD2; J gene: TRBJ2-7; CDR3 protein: CASSPTSQAYEQYF; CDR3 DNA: TGCGCCAGCAGCCCGACTAGCCAAGCCTACGAGCAGTACTTC
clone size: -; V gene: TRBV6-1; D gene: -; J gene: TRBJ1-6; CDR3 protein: CASSEGARWQVSSPLHF; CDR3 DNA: TGTGCCAGCAGTGAAGGAGCTCGCTGGCAGGTGAGCTCACCCCTCCACTTT
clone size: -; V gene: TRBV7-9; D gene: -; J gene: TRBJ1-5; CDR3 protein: CASSSTVGVQHF; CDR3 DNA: TGTGCCAGCAGCTCCACAGTCGGGGTCCAGCATTTT
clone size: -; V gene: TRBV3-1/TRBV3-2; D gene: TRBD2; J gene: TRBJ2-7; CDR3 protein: CASSQERLAGGEQYF; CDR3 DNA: TGTGCCAGCAGCCAAGAACGACTAGCGGGAGGTGAGCAGTACTTC
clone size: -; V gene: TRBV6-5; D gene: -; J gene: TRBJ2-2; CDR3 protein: CASSYPANTGELFF; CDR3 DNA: TGTGCCAGCAGTTACCCTGCGAACACCGGGGAGCTGTTTTTT
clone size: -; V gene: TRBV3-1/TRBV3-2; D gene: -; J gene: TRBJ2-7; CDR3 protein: CASSQQGSSYEQYF; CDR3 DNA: TGTGCCAGCAGCCAACAGGGCAGCTCCTACGAGCAGTACTTC
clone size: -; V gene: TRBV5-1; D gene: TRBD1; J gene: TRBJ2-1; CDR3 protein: CASSLAGTGQPYNEQFF; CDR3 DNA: TGCGCCAGCAGCTTGGCCGGGACAGGCCAACCATACAATGAGCAGTTCTTC
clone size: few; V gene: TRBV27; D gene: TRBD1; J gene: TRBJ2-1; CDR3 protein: CASSPSYFDRDHQVSSYNEQFF; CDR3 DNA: TGTGCCAGCAGCCCATCTTACTTCGACAGGGACCACCAGGTGAGCTCCTACAATGAGCAGTTCTTC
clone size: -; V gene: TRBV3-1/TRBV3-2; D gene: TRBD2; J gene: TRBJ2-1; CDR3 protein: CASSQAGVWFF; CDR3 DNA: TGTGCCAGCAGCCAGGCGGGAGTGTGGTTCTTC
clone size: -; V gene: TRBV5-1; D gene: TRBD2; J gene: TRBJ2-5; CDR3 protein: CASSLRRGVGETQYF; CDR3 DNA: TGCGCCAGCAGCTTGCGGCGGGGGGTCGGTGAGACCCAGTACTTC
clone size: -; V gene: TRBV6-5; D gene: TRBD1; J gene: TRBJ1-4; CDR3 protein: CASSQGALAEKLFF; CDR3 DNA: TGTGCCAGCAGCCAGGGGGCGCTTGCTGAAAAACTGTTTTTT
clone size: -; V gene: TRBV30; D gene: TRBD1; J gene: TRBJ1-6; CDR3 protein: CAWSRTGDYLSLNSPLHF; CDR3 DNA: TGTGCCTGGAGTAGGACAGGGGATTATTTATCGCTTAATTCACCCCTCCACTTT
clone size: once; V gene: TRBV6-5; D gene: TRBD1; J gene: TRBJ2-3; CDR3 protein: CATTDRADTQYF; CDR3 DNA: TGTGCCACTACTGACAGGGCAGATACGCAGTATTTT
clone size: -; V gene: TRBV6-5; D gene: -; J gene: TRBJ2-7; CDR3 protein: CASRSLSSYEQYF; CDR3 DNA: TGTGCCAGCCGGAGCTTAAGCTCCTACGAGCAGTACTTC
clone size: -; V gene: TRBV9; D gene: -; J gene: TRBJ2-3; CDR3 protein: CASSARWASTDTQYF; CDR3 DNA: TGTGCCAGCAGCGCGAGATGGGCTAGCACAGATACGCAGTATTTT
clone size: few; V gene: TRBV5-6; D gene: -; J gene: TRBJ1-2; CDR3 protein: CASSYDTDHYGYTF; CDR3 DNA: TGTGCCAGCAGCTATGACACAGATCACTATGGCTACACCTTC
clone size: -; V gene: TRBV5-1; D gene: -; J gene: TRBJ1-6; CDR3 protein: CASSLMGSSYNSPLHF; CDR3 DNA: TGCGCCAGCAGCTTGATGGGGAGCTCCTATAATTCACCCCTCCACTTT
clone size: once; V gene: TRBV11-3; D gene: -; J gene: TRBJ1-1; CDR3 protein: CASSLGGVGNTEAFF; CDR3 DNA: TGTGCCAGCAGCTTAGGGGGAGTCGGGAACACTGAAGCTTTCTTT
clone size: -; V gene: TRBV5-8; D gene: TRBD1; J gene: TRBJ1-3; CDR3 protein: CASNRQGPGNTIYF; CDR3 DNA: TGTGCCAGCAACCGACAGGGCCCTGGAAACACCATATATTTT
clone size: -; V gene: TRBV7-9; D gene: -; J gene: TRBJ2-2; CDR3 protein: CASSIYSGNTGELFF; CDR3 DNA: TGTGCCAGCAGCATATATAGCGGGAACACCGGGGAGCTGTTTTTT
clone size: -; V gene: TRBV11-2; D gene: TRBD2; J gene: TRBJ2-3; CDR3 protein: CASSPPGGRGDTQYF; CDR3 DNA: TGTGCCAGCAGCCCCCCGGGCGGGAGGGGGGATACGCAGTATTTT
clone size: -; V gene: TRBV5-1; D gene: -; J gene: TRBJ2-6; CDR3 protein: CASSLELSGANVLTF; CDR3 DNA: TGCGCCAGCAGCTTGGAACTCTCTGGGGCCAACGTCCTGACTTTC
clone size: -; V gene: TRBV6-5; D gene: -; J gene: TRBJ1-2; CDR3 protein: CAIRGYGQNYGYTF; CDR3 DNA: TGTGCCATTCGGGGTTATGGGCAGAACTATGGCTACACCTTC
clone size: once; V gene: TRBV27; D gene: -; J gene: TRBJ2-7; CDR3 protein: CASSLSRSYEQYF; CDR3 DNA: TGTGCCAGCAGTTTATCCCGGTCCTACGAGCAGTACTTC
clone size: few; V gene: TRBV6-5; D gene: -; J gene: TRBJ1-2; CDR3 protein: CASSLLRTGNRYTF; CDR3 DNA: TGTGCCAGCAGTCTGCTCCGGACGGGGAATCGCTACACCTTC
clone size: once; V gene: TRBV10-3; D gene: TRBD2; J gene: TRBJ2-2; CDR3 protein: CAITKGLAGTGELFF; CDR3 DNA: TGTGCCATCACCAAAGGACTAGCGGGCACCGGGGAGCTGTTTTTT
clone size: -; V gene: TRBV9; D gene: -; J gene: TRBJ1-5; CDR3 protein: CASSVAPNQPQHF; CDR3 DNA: TGTGCCAGCAGCGTAGCTCCCAATCAGCCCCAGCATTTT
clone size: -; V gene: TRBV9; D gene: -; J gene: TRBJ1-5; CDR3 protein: CASSRENQPQHF; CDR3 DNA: TGTGCCAGCAGCAGGGAGAATCAGCCCCAGCATTTT
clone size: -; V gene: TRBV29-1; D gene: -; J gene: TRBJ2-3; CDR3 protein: CSGSEVDTQYF; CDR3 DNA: TGCAGCGGATCGGAGGTAGATACGCAGTATTTT
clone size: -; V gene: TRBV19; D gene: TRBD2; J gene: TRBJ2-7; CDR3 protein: CASNPGTSAYEQYF; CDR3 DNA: TGTGCCAGTAACCCGGGGACTAGCGCCTACGAGCAGTACTTC
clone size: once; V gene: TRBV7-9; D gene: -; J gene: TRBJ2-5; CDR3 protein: CASSLGATETQYF; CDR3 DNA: TGTGCCAGCAGCTTAGGGGCGACGGAGACCCAGTACTTC
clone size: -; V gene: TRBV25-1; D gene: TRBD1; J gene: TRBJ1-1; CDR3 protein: CASRGTGPNTEAFF; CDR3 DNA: TGTGCCAGCAGGGGGACAGGGCCGAACACTGAAGCTTTCTTT